This TCR beta chain was retrieved from a study of T cell repertoires in cytomegalovirus infection. Study results and caveats: Cumulative frequency of public TCR beta families picked out carriers of CMV plus the relevant HLA.

This clonotype was observed many times. Its specificity is not known. This CDR3 region has 17 residues. Germline V gene lookup returns CDR1 SGHTA and CDR2 FQGNSA. V lost 1 base, J lost 0 bases, and 12 bases lay in between. TCRdb recomputed calls from the reads with MiXCR, one row per CDR3 protein. Of hundreds of thousands of distinct CDR3 sequences listed, 8% to 10% are singletons. The clonotype was recovered from a human donor in good health (CMV status not recorded). Some clones in this sample may be carry-over from other donors' samples. The sequenced sample consisted of PBMCs. The chain combines TRBV7-2 with TRBJ2-2, with a possible D match to TRBD1 (6 bases). CDR3 sequence reads: CASSLEPGATNTGELFF. CDR3 DNA sequence: TGTGCCAGCAGCTTAGAACCAGGGGCTACGAACACCGGGGAGCTGTTTTTT.